These 11 T cell receptor beta chains came from one sample sequenced in a study of identical twins. TCRdb reprocessed the 5' RACE reads with MiXCR, giving one entry per CDR3 protein. Here the sample spans under 350,000 distinct CDR3 sequences, roughly 9.7% being singletons. These data also featured in a second study, about yellow fever vaccine responses in identical twins.

The sequenced sample was CD8+ T cells sorted from blood. Every receptor here comes from a woman aged 18-30 years in good health.

This chain joins TRBV5-1 and TRBJ2-1; 9 positions agree with TRBD2. With 2 bases clipped from V and 0 bases from J, the junction kept 3 bases outside the gene matches. The germline V gene has CDR1 SGHRS and CDR2 YFSETQ. CDR3 size: 16 residues. For the CDR3, the DNA is TGCGCCAGCAGCTTTGGGCGGGGGGGCTCCTACAATGAGCAGTTCTTC. Translating it yields CASSFGRGGSYNEQFF.

At least ten counts were recorded for this clonotype. The chain employs TRBV10-3 and TRBJ2-5; TRBD1 is a possible D gene (5 bases). V lost 8 bases and J lost 1, with 20 bases in between. Germline V CDR1 and CDR2: ENHRY, SYGVKD. There are 16 residues in the CDR3. CDR3 DNA sequence: TGTGCCATCGTGGCGTCGTGGACAAAAACCCAAGAGACCCAGTACTTC. It is translated as CAIVASWTKTQETQYF.

This clonotype was seen many times. This chain connects TRBV7-8 to TRBJ1-2; maybe TRBD1 (5 bases). The germline CDR1 and CDR2 sequences are SGHVS and FQNEAQ. V gave up 5 bases and J gave up 4 bases, with 14 bases separating them. The CDR3 extends over 14 amino acids. The CDR3 spells CASSEGTRAYGYTF. For the CDR3, the DNA is TGTGCCAGCAGCGAAGGGACGAGGGCCTATGGCTACACCTTC.

The table lists this clonotype with many counts. The genes are TRBV4-3 and TRBJ2-7, with D perhaps matching TRBD1 (5 bases). This CDR3 spans 14 amino acids. Looked up from germline, CDR1 is LGHNA and CDR2 is YSLEER. Trimming shortened V by 0 bases and J by 3 bases, and 9 bases separated the two germline ends. In DNA form, the CDR3 reads TGCGCCAGCAGCCAAGACGCAGGGCTCTACGAGCAGTACTTC. It codes for CASSQDAGLYEQYF.

This clonotype was detected a few times. The chain links TRBV7-9 to TRBJ2-7; 8 bases are shared with TRBD1. Germline V lookup: CDR1 SEHNR, CDR2 FQNEAQ (reference sequence). With V trimmed by 5 bases and J by 13 bases, 7 bases remained unmatched. The CDR3 spans 11 residues. In nucleotides, the CDR3 is TGTGCCAGCAGCCTGGACAGGGAGAGATACTTC. Translated: CASSLDRERYF.

At least ten counts were recorded for this clonotype. V gene TRBV29-1 combines with J gene TRBJ2-5; 7 nucleotides line up with TRBD1. V shed 8 bases, J shed 3 bases, and the junction held 6 bases outside the gene matches. This CDR3 is 12 amino acids long. CDR1 is SQVTM and CDR2 is ANQGSEA in the germline V gene. The CDR3, as DNA: TGCAGCTTTCGGACAGGCAAAGAGACCCAGTACTTC. It codes for CSFRTGKETQYF.

This clonotype was observed at least ten times. This chain joins TRBV11-2 and TRBJ2-7, with 8 positions matching TRBD2. The CDR3 contains 15 residues. CDR1 and CDR2 (germline): SGHAT, FQNNGV. V dropped 5 bases and J dropped 4; count of bases not matched to a gene: 10. CDR3 amino acids: CASSQEAGVPYEQYF. CDR3 DNA: TGTGCCAGCAGCCAGGAAGCGGGAGTCCCATACGAGCAGTACTTC.

V and J are TRBV28 and TRBJ2-3, with 15 bases aligning to TRBD2. This CDR3 has 18 residues. Germline loops: CDR1 MDHEN, CDR2 SYDVKM. V dropped 2 bases and J dropped 1; count of bases not matched to a gene: 4. The DNA for the CDR3 is TGTGCCAGCAGTTTAGGACTAGCGGGGGGGCCGGGCACAGATACGCAGTATTTT. This sequence encodes CASSLGLAGGPGTDTQYF.

A few counts support this clonotype. The CDR3 DNA follows: TGTGCCATCCAGGTGGACTATGGCTACACCTTC. Protein sequence: CAIQVDYGYTF. The chain combines TRBV12-3 or TRBV12-4 with TRBJ1-2; D gene unclear. Trimming cost V 10 bases and J 3 bases, with 9 bases left between them. CDR3 size: 11 residues.

CDR3 sequence (DNA): TGTGCCAGCAGTGTAGGGGACAGGATTTACTCCTACGAGCAGTACTTC. Protein: CASSVGDRIYSYEQYF. V usage is TRBV2 and J usage is TRBJ2-7, with 8 bases matching TRBD1. Per the germline V gene, CDR1 is SNHLY and CDR2 is FYNNEI. The CDR3 is 16 amino acids. V was clipped by 4 bases and J by 0 bases; unmatched bases: 8.

This chain connects TRBV6-2 or TRBV6-3 to TRBJ2-1; TRBD2 matches 11 bases. Losses at the gene ends were 5 bases for V and 5 bases for J; bases not matched to a gene: 17. The CDR3 runs to 19 residues. The germline V gene encodes CDR1 MNHEY and CDR2 SVGEGT. For the CDR3, the DNA is TGTGCCAGCAGTCGGACAAGGACTAGCGGGCCTATACTGAACAATGAGCAGTTCTTC. Its protein product is CASSRTRTSGPILNNEQFF.